These T cell receptor beta chains were read from a single sample in a study of monozygotic twins with inflammatory bowel disease. TCRdb derives one entry per CDR3 protein from the 5' RACE reads, leaving out DNA. Its table lists about 93,000 distinct CDR3 sequences. The sample consisted of blood. Source of these receptors: a human donor with ulcerative colitis or Crohn's disease, or a healthy co-twin of an affected twin (not recorded which). Each CDR3 is given with its conserved first and last residue.

v_call,j_call,cdr3_aa
TRBV9,TRBJ1-6,CASSVDSRSPLHF
TRBV7-9,TRBJ2-1,CASSAPFLAGNEQFF
TRBV12-3/TRBV12-4,TRBJ1-5,CASSRGGGSNQPQHF
TRBV29-1,TRBJ2-2,CSASDFQAGELFF
TRBV19,TRBJ1-1,CASKKLMNTEAFF
TRBV11-2,TRBJ1-1,CASSLVGGGGANEAFF
TRBV3-1,TRBJ2-3,CASSQRAGGPTDTQYF
TRBV19,TRBJ2-5,CASTDSGTGTQETQYF
TRBV5-6,TRBJ1-6,CASSALQVFNSPLHF
TRBV18,TRBJ1-1,CASSPPEGLNTEAFF
TRBV29-1,TRBJ1-1,CSAARQGATEAFF
TRBV4-1,TRBJ2-7,CASSPLSALSDSSFYEQYF
TRBV25-1,TRBJ2-7,CASSPPAGGSYEQYF
TRBV2,TRBJ2-3,CASSARKDSGMQYF
TRBV20-1,TRBJ2-3,CSAKRGPSTDTQYF
TRBV20-1,TRBJ1-2,CSARDRSNYGYTF
TRBV6-1,TRBJ2-1,CASSEWGGATYNEQFF
TRBV7-2,TRBJ2-5,CASSLVGETQYF
TRBV7-2,TRBJ2-7,CASSLEFSGYEQYF
TRBV12-3/TRBV12-4,TRBJ2-2,CASSPTRRSNTGELFF
TRBV7-9,TRBJ2-2,CASSLALGGAYTGELFF
TRBV7-7,TRBJ2-5,CASSLNDLGRETQYF